This T cell receptor beta chain comes out of a study of T cell changes during pregnancy in multiple sclerosis. This clone has only a few counts. Trimming removed 6 bases at V and 6 bases at J, with 12 bases between. Germline V gene lookup returns CDR1 MNHNS and CDR2 SASEGT. The CDR3 is 13 amino acids. Clones were sequenced by immunoSEQ multiplex PCR, and TCRdb holds only the in-frame ones, with some missing. The data hold some 41,000 clones, with over 80% observed a single time. Material: CD4+ T cells from peripheral blood mononuclear cells, obtained in the third trimester of pregnancy. The J gene is TRBJ2-1, the V gene TRBV6-1, with a weak D call TRBD2 (5 bases). The TCR comes from a female donor in good health, enrolled as a control in a pregnancy study. The chain's CDR3 is CASRREFLNEQFF. CDR3 in DNA: TGTGCCAGCAGGAGGGAGTTCCTCAATGAGCAGTTCTTC.